These 27 T cell receptor beta chains were all obtained from the same sample, sequenced in a study of blood T cell repertoires in COVID-19. The method was immunoSEQ multiplex PCR; TCRdb's version includes in-frame clones alone and lacks a portion of them. Counted here are 13,000 to 15,000 clones, 87% occurring once; the ten biggest clones make up around 34%. The sequencing input was peripheral blood. These receptors originate from a human donor in a cohort sampled during active COVID-19.

The chain employs TRBV27 and TRBJ1-2; D is unclear. Between the trimmed V and J ends, which lost 4 bases and 8 bases, there was a span of 14 bases. CDR1 MNHEY and CDR2 SMNVEV come from the germline V gene (reference sequence). The CDR3 sequence is 13 residues long. CDR3 nucleotide sequence: TGTGCCAGCAGTTCTGAGGGTGTGGGCGGCTACACCTTC. Amino acids: CASSSEGVGGYTF.

The chain carries TRBV4-2 and TRBJ2-7; 8 nucleotides line up with TRBD2. This CDR3 region has 15 residues. V shed 2 bases and J 5 bases; nucleotides not matched to a gene: 8. Germline assignment: CDR1 LGHNA and CDR2 YNFKEQ. In DNA form, the CDR3 reads TGTGCCAGCAGCCAAATTACTAGCGGCAGGGACGAGCAGTACTTC. This encodes CASSQITSGRDEQYF.

Written as DNA, the CDR3 is TGTGCTAGTGGTCTGCTTGACAGTACCTCCTACAATGAGCAGTTCTTC. Residues: CASGLLDSTSYNEQFF. The rearrangement joins TRBV12-5 to TRBJ2-1, with D possibly being TRBD1 (5 bases). The CDR3 is 16 residues long. With 5 bases removed from V and 0 bases from J, the gap between germline ends came to 14 bases. Germline V gives CDR1 LGHNT, CDR2 FRNRAP.

This chain connects TRBV6-2 or TRBV6-3 to TRBJ2-5, with 8 bases fitting TRBD1. V lost 5 bases and J lost 4; bases outside the gene matches: 12. This CDR3 is built from 16 residues. Germline loops: CDR1 MNHEY, CDR2 SVGEGT. The DNA for the CDR3 is TGTGCCAGCAGTAGTTTGACAGGGGCCCTAATAGAGACCCAGTACTTC. Translation: CASSSLTGALIETQYF.

The J gene is TRBJ2-7, the V gene TRBV29-1, with a weak D call TRBD2 (6 bases). The CDR3 sequence is 12 residues long. Germline V gives CDR1 SQVTM, CDR2 ANQGSEA. The V gene lost 4 bases and the J gene lost 2 bases, with 9 bases spanning the gap. The CDR3 nucleotides are TGCAGCGTTGGCGGGAATCCCTACGAGCAGTACTTC. It yields the protein CSVGGNPYEQYF.

The chain combines TRBV27 with TRBJ2-5, with D perhaps matching TRBD1 (6 bases). The CDR3 is made up of 16 amino acids. CDR1 is MNHEY, CDR2 SMNVEV, per germline (reference sequence). The ends were cut back, 5 bases at V and 1 base at J, with 17 bases in the middle. Here the CDR3 reads CASSPTETGPQETQYF. The CDR3 bases are TGTGCCAGCAGTCCCACTGAAACAGGGCCCCAAGAGACCCAGTACTTC.

This clone occurred a few times. J is TRBJ1-1 and V is TRBV5-6; 8 bases are shared with TRBD1. The CDR3 extends over 15 amino acids. V shed 4 bases and J 1 base; nucleotides not matched to a gene: 6. Germline assignment: CDR1 SGHDT and CDR2 YYEEEE. The CDR3, as DNA: TGTGCCAGCAGCCCCCTTGACAGGGGGAACACTGAAGCTTTCTTT. It codes for CASSPLDRGNTEAFF.

The genes are TRBV11-1 and TRBJ2-7; D unresolved. V was shortened by 1 base and J by 6 bases, with 16 bases between the two germline ends. CDR1 SGHAT and CDR2 FQDESV come from the germline V gene (reference sequence). The CDR3 is 15 amino acids. This chain's CDR3 is CASSLESLSTAEQYF. As DNA, the CDR3 is TGTGCCAGCAGCTTAGAGTCCCTTTCTACTGCCGAGCAGTACTTC.

The chain joins TRBV7-6 to TRBJ2-1, with TRBD1 identical over 8 bases. The CDR3 runs 18 residues. In germline, CDR1 is SGHVS, CDR2 FNYEAQ. The junction had 12 bases not matched to a gene; V was cut back by 5 bases and J by 0 bases. The DNA for the CDR3 is TGTGCCAGCAGCATAATCAGGGGGCCCAGGAGCTCCTACAATGAGCAGTTCTTC. This gives the protein CASSIIRGPRSSYNEQFF.

This chain uses TRBV4-1 with TRBJ2-2; tentatively, D is TRBD2 (6 bases). Trimming removed 5 bases at V and 0 bases at J, with 10 bases between. CDR1 and CDR2 (germline): MGHRA, YSYEKL. The CDR3 extends over 15 amino acids. In DNA, the CDR3 is TGCGCCAGCAGCAACCGGGGGACGAACACCGGGGAGCTGTTTTTT. It codes for CASSNRGTNTGELFF.

The rearrangement joins TRBV28 to TRBJ1-2, with TRBD1 matching 7 bases. CDR3 size: 14 residues. CDR1 MDHEN and CDR2 SYDVKM come from the germline V gene. Trimming removed 3 bases from V and 4 bases from J; junction bases left unmatched: 5. CDR3: CASSFSGGIYGYTF. For the CDR3, the DNA is TGTGCCAGCAGTTTTTCAGGGGGTATCTATGGCTACACCTTC.

V is TRBV7-9 and J is TRBJ2-2, with D possibly TRBD1 on 6 matching bases. Germline CDR1 reads SEHNR; CDR2 reads FQNEAQ (reference sequence). The CDR3 extends over 15 amino acids. V was clipped by 5 bases and J by 6 bases, with 16 bases between them. In nucleotides, the CDR3 is TGTGCCAGCAGCCTCCGGGACATTAATTCCGGGGAGCTGTTTTTT. Translating it yields CASSLRDINSGELFF.

The rearrangement joins TRBV5-1 to TRBJ1-1, with D tentatively TRBD1 (6 bases). The ends were cut back, 4 bases at V and 6 bases at J, with 16 bases in the middle. CDR1 SGHRS and CDR2 YFSETQ come from the germline V gene. The CDR3 is 14 amino acids. The DNA of the CDR3 is TGCGCCAGCAGCCTCAGGGGTGGGGGTCCTGAAGCTTTCTTT. Its translation is CASSLRGGGPEAFF.

This clone was recorded once. CDR3 region: CASSPGTAYNEQFF. The CDR3 DNA reads as TGTGCCAGCAGCCCAGGGACAGCTTACAATGAGCAGTTCTTC. The chain couples TRBV3-1 (or the pseudogene TRBV3-2) to TRBJ2-1, with 7 bases fitting TRBD1. The CDR3 has 14 amino acids. The V gene's germline CDR1 is LGHDT and CDR2 YNNKEL (reference sequence). V dropped 4 bases and J dropped 4; count of bases not matched to a gene: 4.

J is TRBJ1-1 and V is TRBV7-3; no reliable D call. From germline, CDR1 is SGHTA and CDR2 FQGTGA. With 5 bases removed from V and 5 bases from J, the gap between germline ends came to 21 bases. The CDR3 runs 16 residues. CDR3 in amino acids: CASSPDGVPVGTEAFF. CDR3 DNA sequence: TGTGCCAGCAGCCCCGACGGGGTCCCCGTCGGGACTGAAGCTTTCTTT.

The rearrangement joins TRBV7-9 to TRBJ1-1; D remains ambiguous. Germline-derived CDR1 and CDR2 are SEHNR and FQNEAQ (reference sequence). This CDR3 comprises 17 residues. Trimming left V 1 base short and J 0 bases short, with 15 bases between. CDR3 residues: CASSLVEGTELNTEAFF. CDR3 bases: TGTGCCAGCAGCTTAGTGGAGGGTACAGAACTGAACACTGAAGCTTTCTTT.

This clone was seen once. The rearrangement uses TRBV12-1 and TRBJ2-7; the table names TRBD1, a call not compared with the DNA. TRBV12-1 is a pseudogene locus. The CDR3 contains 20 residues. CDR3 nucleotides: TGTGCCAGCAGCGGCGCCGGGACAGCTCGAGATTATCTTAGCTCCTACGAGCAGTACTTC. It specifies CASSGAGTARDYLSSYEQYF.

The V call is TRBV28, the J call TRBJ1-2, with a tentative D call TRBD1 (6 bases). The V end was cut by 11 bases, the J end by 1 base, with 11 bases between. Germline assignment: CDR1 MDHEN and CDR2 SYDVKM. The CDR3 covers 12 residues. The CDR3: CAGARGNYGYTF. The CDR3 DNA sequence: TGTGCCGGAGCCAGGGGTAACTATGGCTACACCTTC.

The chain joins TRBV18 to TRBJ2-6; D might be TRBD2 (6 bases). V was pared by 0 bases and J by 0 bases, with 6 bases between. From germline, CDR1 is KGHSH and CDR2 LQKENI. This CDR3 spans 16 amino acids. CDR3 nucleotides: TGTGCCAGCTCACCACCCGGGAGCTCTGGGGCCAACGTCCTGACTTTC. Translating gives CASSPPGSSGANVLTF.

The chain couples TRBV9 to TRBJ1-4; 7 nucleotides align to TRBD1. The V and J ends lost 6 bases and 0 bases, in that order; junction bases with no gene match: 5. This CDR3 is built from 15 residues. From germline, CDR1 is SGDLS and CDR2 YYNGEE. In DNA, the CDR3 is TGTGCCAGCACTCGACAGGGCGCAACTAATGAAAAACTGTTTTTT. It translates to CASTRQGATNEKLFF.

The gene calls are TRBV27 and TRBJ1-3, with unresolved D. Germline CDR1 and CDR2: MNHEY and SMNVEV (reference sequence). The ends were cut back, 0 bases at V and 3 bases at J, with 9 bases in the middle. The CDR3 loop spans 15 amino acids. Written as DNA, the CDR3 is TGTGCCAGCAGTTTATCGCCGCAGATTGGAAACACCATATATTTT. It yields the protein CASSLSPQIGNTIYF.

The chain uses TRBV7-3 and TRBJ1-3; D is uncertain. Trimming left V 4 bases short and J 2 bases short, with 9 bases between. Germline-derived CDR1 and CDR2 are SGHTA and FQGTGA. The CDR3 contains 14 residues. The DNA of the CDR3 is TGTGCCAGCAGCTCGGTTAAAGCTGGAAACACCATATATTTT. It translates to CASSSVKAGNTIYF.

This chain uses TRBV18 with TRBJ1-2; a weak D match, TRBD1 (6 bases). Trimming took off 0 bases at V and 4 bases at J, with 15 bases between the two ends. Germline V lookup: CDR1 KGHSH, CDR2 LQKENI. The CDR3 covers 16 residues. As DNA, the CDR3 is TGTGCCAGCTCACCACCGAGCACAGGGATGCGCTATGGCTACACCTTC. It is translated as CASSPPSTGMRYGYTF.

This chain connects TRBV5-5 to TRBJ1-2; D is perhaps TRBD1 (5 bases). The V and J ends lost 4 bases and 2 bases respectively, with 9 bases between them. The length of the CDR3 is 13 residues. Germline CDR1 and CDR2: SGHKS and YYEKEE (reference sequence). The CDR3 DNA reads as TGTGCCAGCAGCACAGGAGACAACTATGGCTACACCTTC. Translation gives CASSTGDNYGYTF.

The chain carries TRBV27 and TRBJ1-1, with TRBD1 as a possible D gene (6 bases). Deletions cut 7 bases from V and 0 bases from J, with 18 bases between. This CDR3 is built from 16 residues. Germline values: CDR1 MNHEY, CDR2 SMNVEV (reference sequence). CDR3 nucleotides: TGTGCCAGCACTTCGTCTTTGGGACACTTGAACACTGAAGCTTTCTTT. Translating it yields CASTSSLGHLNTEAFF.

The rearrangement uses TRBV7-8 and TRBJ2-5; 9 nucleotides align to TRBD1. The CDR3 has 14 residues. Germline-derived CDR1 and CDR2 are SGHVS and FQNEAQ. The V segment lost 5 bases and the J segment 5 bases; nucleotides outside the gene matches: 6. Here the CDR3 DNA reads TGTGCCAGCAGCGGCCGGGACAGGGCGGAGACCCAGTACTTC. Its translation: CASSGRDRAETQYF.

This clone appeared a few times. This chain uses TRBV7-7 with TRBJ2-2; 7 bases align to TRBD1. The trim removed 5 bases at V and 6 bases at J, leaving 3 bases unmatched. Germline CDR1 and CDR2: SSHAT and FNYEAQ (reference sequence). The length of the CDR3 is 13 residues. The CDR3 sequence: CASSAGTAGELFF. For the CDR3, the DNA is TGTGCCAGCAGCGCCGGGACAGCCGGGGAGCTGTTTTTT.